These 27 T cell receptor beta chains originate from one sample sequenced in a study of blood T cell repertoires in COVID-19. Using immunoSEQ multiplex PCR, the repertoire was profiled, and TCRdb retains in-frame clones only, with some absent. The sample holds about 9,200 clones, roughly nine tenths seen once. The source material was peripheral blood. These receptors originate from a man in his sixties with acute or convalescent COVID-19.

This clone was detected only a few times. The chain recombines TRBV30 with TRBJ2-2; tentatively, D is TRBD2 (5 bases). Germline CDR1 GTSNPN, CDR2 SVGIG (reference sequence). There are 16 residues in the CDR3. V lost 0 bases and J lost 4, with 15 bases in between. Written as DNA, the CDR3 is TGTGCCTGGAGTGTAGCCTCCAGCGGACCCACCGGGGAGCTGTTTTTT. As protein: CAWSVASSGPTGELFF.

The V and J genes are TRBV4-3 and TRBJ2-2, with TRBD2 identical over 8 bases. The CDR3 has 18 amino acids. Germline V gene data show CDR1 as LGHNA and CDR2 as YSLEER. Trimming removed 1 base from V and 4 bases from J; junction bases left unmatched: 11. Here the CDR3 DNA reads TGCGCCAGCAGCCAAGTCTTCGGGGGGGCCTCGGGCACCGGGGAGCTGTTTTTT. Translation gives CASSQVFGGASGTGELFF.

The gene calls are TRBV7-9 and TRBJ2-3; tentatively, D is TRBD2 (6 bases). Per the germline V gene, CDR1 is SEHNR and CDR2 is FQNEAQ (reference sequence). This CDR3 comprises 15 residues. The V gene lost 4 bases and the J gene lost 6 bases, with 17 bases spanning the gap. The CDR3: CASSSRHWEEDTQYF. CDR3 DNA sequence: TGTGCCAGCAGCTCCCGTCATTGGGAGGAGGATACGCAGTATTTT.

The chain carries TRBV5-1 and TRBJ1-2; 9 bases map to TRBD1. This CDR3 region has 14 residues. CDR1 is SGHRS, CDR2 YFSETQ, per germline. The junction had 4 bases not matched to a gene; V was cut back by 0 bases and J by 7 bases. CDR3 coding DNA: TGCGCCAGCAGCTTGGGGGGACAGGGTCGTGGCTACACCTTC. Encoded protein: CASSLGGQGRGYTF.

The J gene is TRBJ2-5, the V gene TRBV4-3; 9 bases align to TRBD2. The J segment lost 2 bases and the V segment lost 0 bases, leaving 7 bases of the junction unmatched. This CDR3 spans 17 amino acids. The V gene's germline CDR1 is LGHNA and CDR2 YSLEER. The CDR3 is CASSQELSGGPQETQYF. For the CDR3, the DNA is TGCGCCAGCAGCCAAGAGCTTAGCGGGGGCCCTCAAGAGACCCAGTACTTC.

This clone has just one count. J is TRBJ2-1 and V is TRBV27; D might be TRBD2 (6 bases). Germline V gene sequence: CDR1 MNHEY, CDR2 SMNVEV (reference sequence). The germline V and J ends were trimmed by 6 bases and 1 base, with 16 bases remaining between them. The CDR3 loop spans 16 amino acids. CDR3 protein: CASSPRLARSYNEQFF. In DNA, the CDR3 is TGTGCCAGCAGCCCCCGGCTAGCGCGTTCCTACAATGAGCAGTTCTTC.

The chain employs TRBV6-5 and TRBJ2-1; 12 bases are shared with TRBD2. Germline CDR1 reads MNHEY; CDR2 reads SVGAGI. The CDR3 extends over 13 amino acids. With V trimmed by 0 bases and J by 15 bases, 3 bases remained unmatched. The CDR3 here is CASSYSLAGGWFF. In DNA, the CDR3 is TGTGCCAGCAGTTACTCCCTAGCGGGAGGGTGGTTCTTC.

This clone was picked up a small number of times. The chain is built from TRBV3-1 (or the pseudogene TRBV3-2) and TRBJ1-4, with D possibly TRBD1 on 5 matching bases. CDR1 and CDR2 from the germline V gene are LGHDT and YNNKEL (reference sequence). CDR3 length: 16 residues. V lost 1 base and J 5 bases, leaving 14 bases between the germline ends. As DNA, the CDR3 is TGTGCCAGCAGCCAAGGGTGGGGGGGACCCAATGAAAAACTGTTTTTT. Residues: CASSQGWGGPNEKLFF.

V is TRBV4-3 and J is TRBJ2-3, with 12 bases aligning to TRBD1. The CDR3 runs to 18 residues. V trimming: 0 bases; J trimming: 2 bases; junction bases outside the gene matches: 6. Germline V gene sequence: CDR1 LGHNA, CDR2 YSLEER. In DNA form, the CDR3 reads TGCGCCAGCAGCCAAGATTTCGGGACAGGGGGCCACACAGATACGCAGTATTTT. This codes for CASSQDFGTGGHTDTQYF.

The chain carries TRBV2 and TRBJ2-7; TRBD2 is a possible D gene (7 bases). Germline V gene data show CDR1 as SNHLY and CDR2 as FYNNEI. The CDR3 runs to 13 residues. CDR3 residues: CATQRDTAYEQYV. In DNA form, the CDR3 reads TGTGCGACCCAGCGGGACACGGCGTACGAGCAGTACGTC.

This clone was seen once. The V and J genes are TRBV4-1 and TRBJ2-2; 11 bases map to TRBD1. This CDR3 is built from 16 residues. Germline loops: CDR1 MGHRA, CDR2 YSYEKL. V lost 5 bases to trimming and J lost 4 bases; unmatched junction nucleotides: 6. The chain's CDR3 is CASSNRDRGSTGELFF. CDR3 nucleotide sequence: TGCGCCAGCAGCAACCGGGACAGGGGGAGCACCGGGGAGCTGTTTTTT.

The chain joins TRBV19 to TRBJ1-4; TRBD1 matches at 7 bases. Per the germline V gene, CDR1 is LNHDA and CDR2 is SQIVND (reference sequence). The trim removed 1 base at V and 3 bases at J, leaving 2 bases unmatched. This CDR3 has 15 amino acids. The chain's CDR3 is CASSIVGTANEKLFF. The DNA for the CDR3 is TGTGCCAGTAGTATAGTAGGGACAGCTAATGAAAAACTGTTTTTT. The full variable domain, with the rest looked up from reference TRBV19 and TRBJ1-4, is DGGITQSPKYLFRKEGQNVTLSCEQNLNHDAMYWYRQDPGQGLRLIYYSQIVNDFQKGDIAEGYSVSREKKESFPLTVTSAQKNPTAFYLCASSIVGTANEKLFFGSGTQLSVL.

This rearrangement joins TRBV23-1 to TRBJ2-7, with D possibly TRBD1 on 5 matching bases. TRBV23-1 belongs to the ORF category, with a function that is uncertain. Trimming left V 4 bases short and J 0 bases short, with 10 bases between. CDR3 length: 14 amino acids. The CDR3 protein is CASSPGLHSYEQYV. The CDR3, as DNA: TGCGCCAGCAGTCCAGGGCTTCACTCCTACGAGCAGTACGTC.

This chain joins TRBV11-2 and TRBJ2-2; D is ambiguous. This CDR3 spans 17 amino acids. Germline V gives CDR1 SGHAT, CDR2 FQNNGV. V lost 4 bases and J lost 3, with 18 bases in between. The CDR3 DNA sequence: TGTGCCAGCAGCTCGAGTCTCTTTGCGGTAGACACCGGGGAGCTGTTTTTT. Protein sequence: CASSSSLFAVDTGELFF.

The V call is TRBV7-9, the J call TRBJ2-4, with D possibly being TRBD1 (6 bases). Germline lookup yields CDR1 SEHNR and CDR2 FQNEAQ (reference sequence). V was trimmed by 0 bases and J by 12 bases, leaving 18 bases between them. The CDR3 spans 15 residues. In DNA form, the CDR3 reads TGTGCCAGCAGCTTAGCGGACAGCGGCAATCCGGCTCAGTACTTC. Translated: CASSLADSGNPAQYF.

The chain's CDR3 is CASSFSGGTYEQYF. Here the CDR3 DNA reads TGTGCCAGCAGCTTTTCTGGGGGGACCTACGAGCAGTACTTC. The chain couples TRBV5-5 to TRBJ2-7, with a weak D call TRBD2 (6 bases). There are 14 residues in the CDR3. The V end lost 2 bases, the J end lost 2 bases, and 11 bases lay between the germline ends. The germline CDR1 and CDR2 sequences are SGHKS and YYEKEE (reference sequence).

The V gene is TRBV6-1, the J gene TRBJ2-7; D is ambiguous. The germline V and J ends were trimmed by 2 bases and 6 bases, with 5 bases remaining between them. Germline CDR1 reads MNHNS; CDR2 reads SASEGT. The CDR3 extends over 11 amino acids. CDR3 nucleotides: TGTGCCAGCAGTGAATTCGTCGAGCAGTACTTC. Translated, it gives CASSEFVEQYF.

The chain uses TRBV4-3 and TRBJ1-5; D not resolved. This CDR3 has 17 amino acids. CDR1 and CDR2 (germline): LGHNA, YSLEER. V was pared by 0 bases and J by 0 bases, with 12 bases between. The CDR3 DNA follows: TGCGCCAGCAGCCAAGACCCACAGCCTTATAGCAATCAGCCCCAGCATTTT. It yields the protein CASSQDPQPYSNQPQHF.

The chain joins TRBV27 to TRBJ2-1; 9 bases fit TRBD1. This CDR3 is 13 amino acids long. The ends lost 6 bases at V and 12 bases at J; junction bases unmatched: 9. From germline, CDR1 is MNHEY and CDR2 SMNVEV (reference sequence). The CDR3 here is CASSPGQGFGQFF. The DNA for the CDR3 is TGTGCCAGCAGCCCAGGACAGGGGTTCGGGCAGTTCTTC.

J is TRBJ1-2 and V is TRBV30, with a possible D match to TRBD1 (5 bases). There are 14 residues in the CDR3. Germline CDR1 GTSNPN, CDR2 SVGIG (reference sequence). V gave up 2 bases and J gave up 4 bases, with 14 bases separating them. The CDR3 region is CAWSNQGGSYGYTF. The CDR3 DNA reads TGTGCCTGGAGTAACCAGGGAGGGAGCTATGGCTACACCTTC.

This chain uses TRBV12-3 or TRBV12-4 with TRBJ2-1, with 8 bases lining up with TRBD2. Trimming removed 3 bases from V and 8 bases from J; junction bases left unmatched: 3. The CDR3 consists of 13 residues. As DNA, the CDR3 is TGTGCCAGCAGTTTTAGAGCGGGAGATGAGCAGTTCTTC. Protein sequence: CASSFRAGDEQFF.

This sequence joins TRBV9 and TRBJ2-2, with 8 bases that match TRBD1. The germline V gene has CDR1 SGDLS and CDR2 YYNGEE. With V trimmed by 0 bases and J by 7 bases, 8 bases remained unmatched. CDR3 size: 16 residues. This CDR3 reads CASSVDQGAWGGELFF. The CDR3 coding sequence is TGTGCCAGCAGCGTAGACCAGGGGGCTTGGGGCGGGGAGCTGTTTTTT.

This chain uses TRBV4-1 with TRBJ1-6; TRBD1 agrees at 9 bases. From germline, CDR1 is MGHRA and CDR2 YSYEKL. The CDR3 runs 15 residues. With 3 bases clipped from V and 9 bases from J, the junction kept 6 bases outside the gene matches. The CDR3 region is CASSQEGQGSSPLHF. CDR3 nucleotides: TGCGCCAGCAGCCAGGAGGGACAGGGAAGTTCACCCCTCCACTTT.

The chain employs TRBV3-1 (or the pseudogene TRBV3-2) and TRBJ2-2, with D perhaps matching TRBD1 (6 bases). The germline V and J ends were trimmed by 2 bases and 7 bases, with 11 bases remaining between them. This CDR3 has 14 amino acids. CDR1 and CDR2 (germline): LGHDT, YNNKEL (reference sequence). The CDR3 DNA reads TGTGCCAGCAGCCAACAACAGGGAAGCGGGGAGCTGTTTTTT. This gives the protein CASSQQQGSGELFF.

This chain uses TRBV5-1 with TRBJ1-1; 7 nucleotides agree with TRBD1. This CDR3 region has 17 residues. Looked up from germline, CDR1 is SGHRS and CDR2 is YFSETQ. V shed 3 bases and J 1 base; nucleotides not matched to a gene: 12. In nucleotides, the CDR3 is TGCGCCAGCAGCTCCGATAACAGGGGAAACCGGAACACTGAAGCTTTCTTT. Amino acids: CASSSDNRGNRNTEAFF.

This chain joins TRBV5-4 and TRBJ2-5; D perhaps matches TRBD1 (6 bases). Germline V CDR1 and CDR2: SGHNT, YYREEE (reference sequence). The CDR3 is 14 amino acids. V was trimmed by 4 bases and J by 1 base, leaving 11 bases between them. CDR3 sequence reads: CASSRTGFQETQYF. The DNA of the CDR3 is TGTGCCAGCAGCCGTACAGGGTTCCAAGAGACCCAGTACTTC.

The rearrangement links TRBV25-1 to TRBJ2-5, with a possible D match to TRBD2 (5 bases). CDR3 length equals 16 residues. V was cut by 7 bases and J by 0 bases, with 18 bases left in between. CDR1 is MGHDK, CDR2 SYGVNS, per germline. Here the CDR3 DNA reads TGTGCCAGCACCCGACGGACCCGGGAATACCAAGAGACCCAGTACTTC. Translated, it gives CASTRRTREYQETQYF.